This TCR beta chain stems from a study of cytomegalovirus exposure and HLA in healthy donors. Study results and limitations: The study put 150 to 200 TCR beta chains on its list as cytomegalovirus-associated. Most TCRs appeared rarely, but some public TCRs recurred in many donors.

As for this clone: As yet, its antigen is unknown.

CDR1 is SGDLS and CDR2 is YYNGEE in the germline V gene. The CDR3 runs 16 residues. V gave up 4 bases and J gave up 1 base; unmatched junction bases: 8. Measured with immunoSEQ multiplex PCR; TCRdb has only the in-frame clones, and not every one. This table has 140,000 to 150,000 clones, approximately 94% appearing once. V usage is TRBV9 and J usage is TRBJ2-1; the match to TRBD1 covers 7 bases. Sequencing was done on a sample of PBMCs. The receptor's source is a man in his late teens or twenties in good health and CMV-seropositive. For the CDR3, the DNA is TGTGCCAGCAGCTCCCGGACAGGATATTCCTACAATGAGCAGTTCTTC. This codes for CASSSRTGYSYNEQFF.